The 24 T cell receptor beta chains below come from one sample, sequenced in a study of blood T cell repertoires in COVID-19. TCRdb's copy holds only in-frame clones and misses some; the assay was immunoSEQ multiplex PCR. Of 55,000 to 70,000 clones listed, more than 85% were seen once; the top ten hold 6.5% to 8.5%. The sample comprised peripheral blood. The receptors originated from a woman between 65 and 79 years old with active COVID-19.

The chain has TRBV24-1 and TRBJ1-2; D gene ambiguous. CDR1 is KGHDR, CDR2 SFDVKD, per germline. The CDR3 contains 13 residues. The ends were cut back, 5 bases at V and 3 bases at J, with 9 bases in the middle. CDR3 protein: CATSAAGDYGYTF. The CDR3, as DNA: TGTGCCACCAGTGCGGCCGGGGACTATGGCTACACCTTC.

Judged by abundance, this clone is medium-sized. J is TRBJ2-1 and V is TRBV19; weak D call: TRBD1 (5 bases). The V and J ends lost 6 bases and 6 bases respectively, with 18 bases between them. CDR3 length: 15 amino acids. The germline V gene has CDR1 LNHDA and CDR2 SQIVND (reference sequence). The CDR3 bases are TGTGCCAGTAGCCTCCCCCCTGGGGCTAGCAATGAGCAGTTCTTC. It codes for CASSLPPGASNEQFF.

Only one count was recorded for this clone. For the CDR3, the DNA is TGTGCCAGCAGCTTGGACAGATCCTACGAGCAGTACTTC. Protein product: CASSLDRSYEQYF. The rearrangement links TRBV5-6 to TRBJ2-7; D call uncertain. V lost 0 bases, J lost 1 base, and 5 bases lay in between. CDR3 length: 13 amino acids. Germline V gene data show CDR1 as SGHDT and CDR2 as YYEEEE. The full variable domain, rest sourced from reference TRBV5-6 and TRBJ2-7, is DAGVTQSPTHLIKTRGQQVTLRCSPKSGHDTVSWYQQALGQGPQFIFQYYEEEERQRGNFPDRFSGHQFPNYSSELNVNALLLGDSALYLCASSLDRSYEQYFGPGTRLTVT.

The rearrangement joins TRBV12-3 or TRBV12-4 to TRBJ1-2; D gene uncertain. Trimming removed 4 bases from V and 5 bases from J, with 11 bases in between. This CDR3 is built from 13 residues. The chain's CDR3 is CASSSEAKYGYTF. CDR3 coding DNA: TGTGCCAGCAGTTCAGAGGCAAAATATGGCTACACCTTC.

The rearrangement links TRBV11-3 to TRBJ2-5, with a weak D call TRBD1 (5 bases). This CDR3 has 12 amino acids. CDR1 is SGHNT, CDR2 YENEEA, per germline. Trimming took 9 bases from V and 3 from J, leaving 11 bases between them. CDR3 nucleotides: TGTGCCAGTTCCGACAGAGAAGAGACCCAGTACTTC. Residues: CASSDREETQYF.

The CDR3 coding sequence is TGTGCCAGCAGCCCCAACGCGGGAGGAGGAGAGACCCAGTACTTC. This encodes CASSPNAGGGETQYF. This sequence joins TRBV7-8 and TRBJ2-5, with 8 bases identical to TRBD2. The length of the CDR3 is 15 residues. The germline V gene has CDR1 SGHVS and CDR2 FQNEAQ. V shed 5 bases and J 4 bases; nucleotides not matched to a gene: 9.

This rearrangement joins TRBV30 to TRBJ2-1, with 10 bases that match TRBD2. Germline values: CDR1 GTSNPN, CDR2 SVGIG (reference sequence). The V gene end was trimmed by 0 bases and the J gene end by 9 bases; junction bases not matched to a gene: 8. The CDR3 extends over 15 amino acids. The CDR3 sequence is CAWSVRLAGASEQFF. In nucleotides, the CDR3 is TGTGCCTGGAGTGTAAGGCTAGCGGGAGCTAGTGAGCAGTTCTTC.

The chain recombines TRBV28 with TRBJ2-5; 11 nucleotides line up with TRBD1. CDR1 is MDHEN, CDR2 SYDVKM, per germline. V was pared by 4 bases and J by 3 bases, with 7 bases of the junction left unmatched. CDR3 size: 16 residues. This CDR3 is CASSSPWGQGEETQYF. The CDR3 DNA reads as TGTGCCAGCAGTTCACCATGGGGACAGGGGGAAGAGACCCAGTACTTC.

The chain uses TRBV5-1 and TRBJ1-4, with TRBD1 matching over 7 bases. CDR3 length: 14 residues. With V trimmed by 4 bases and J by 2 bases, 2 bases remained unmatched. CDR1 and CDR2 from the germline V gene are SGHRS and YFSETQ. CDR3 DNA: TGCGCCAGCAGCCGGGACAGCACTAATGAAAAACTGTTTTTT. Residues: CASSRDSTNEKLFF.

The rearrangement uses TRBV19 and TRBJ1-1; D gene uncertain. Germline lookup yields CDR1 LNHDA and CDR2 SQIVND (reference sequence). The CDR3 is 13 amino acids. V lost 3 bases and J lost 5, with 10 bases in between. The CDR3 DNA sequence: TGTGCCAGTAGTATTATAGGCGGGACTGAAGCTTTCTTT. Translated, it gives CASSIIGGTEAFF.

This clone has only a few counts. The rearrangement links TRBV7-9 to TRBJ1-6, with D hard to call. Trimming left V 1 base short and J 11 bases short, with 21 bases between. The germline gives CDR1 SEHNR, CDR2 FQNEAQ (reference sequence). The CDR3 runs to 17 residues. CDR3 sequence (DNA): TGTGCCAGCAGCTTAGTTTCAGGAGTACCGGGAAAAACACCCCTCCACTTT. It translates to CASSLVSGVPGKTPLHF.

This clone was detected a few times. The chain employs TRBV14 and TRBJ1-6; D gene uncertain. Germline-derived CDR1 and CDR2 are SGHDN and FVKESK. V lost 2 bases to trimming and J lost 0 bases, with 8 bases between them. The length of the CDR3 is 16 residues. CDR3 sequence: CASSQTRSSYNSPLHF. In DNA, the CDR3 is TGTGCCAGCAGCCAAACGCGTAGCTCCTATAATTCACCCCTCCACTTT.

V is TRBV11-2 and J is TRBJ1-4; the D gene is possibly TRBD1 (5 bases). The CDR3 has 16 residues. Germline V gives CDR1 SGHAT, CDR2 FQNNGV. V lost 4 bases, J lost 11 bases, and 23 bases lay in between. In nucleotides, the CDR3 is TGTGCCAGCAGCTATGGGTCGGGGGTGGAAGGGAGGAAACTGTTTTTT. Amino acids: CASSYGSGVEGRKLFF.

CDR3: CASSPRASNTEAFF. The CDR3 bases are TGCGCCAGCAGCCCCAGGGCCTCGAACACTGAAGCTTTCTTT. V and J are TRBV5-1 and TRBJ1-1, with D possibly matching TRBD1 (5 bases). CDR1 is SGHRS, CDR2 YFSETQ, per germline. The CDR3 is 14 amino acids. V was pared by 4 bases and J by 1 base, with 11 bases between. Based on the CDR3 plus reference TRBV5-1 and TRBJ1-1, the full variable domain is KAGVTQTPRYLIKTRGQQVTLSCSPISGHRSVSWYQQTPGQGLQFLFEYFSETQRNKGNFPGRFSGRQFSNSRSEMNVSTLELGDSALYLCASSPRASNTEAFFGQGTRLTVV.

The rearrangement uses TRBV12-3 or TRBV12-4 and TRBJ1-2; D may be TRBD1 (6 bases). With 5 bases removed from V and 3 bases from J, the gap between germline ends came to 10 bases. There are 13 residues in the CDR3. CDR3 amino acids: CASSPGQDYGYTF. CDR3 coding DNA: TGTGCCAGCAGTCCGGGACAAGACTATGGCTACACCTTC.

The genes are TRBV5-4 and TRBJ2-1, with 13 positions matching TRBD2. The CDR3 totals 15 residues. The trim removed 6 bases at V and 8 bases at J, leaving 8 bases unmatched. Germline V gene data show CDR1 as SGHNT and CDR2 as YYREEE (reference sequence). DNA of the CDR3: TGTGCCAGCATCAAGGGGACTAGCGGGGTAGATGAGCAGTTCTTC. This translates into CASIKGTSGVDEQFF.

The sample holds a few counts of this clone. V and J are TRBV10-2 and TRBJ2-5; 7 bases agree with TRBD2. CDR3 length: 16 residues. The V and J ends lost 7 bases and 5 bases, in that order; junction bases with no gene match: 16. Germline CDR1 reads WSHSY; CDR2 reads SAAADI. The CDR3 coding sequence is TGCGCCAGCAACTTTTTCGGGGGAGGGCCTGAGGAGACCCAGTACTTC. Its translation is CASNFFGGGPEETQYF.

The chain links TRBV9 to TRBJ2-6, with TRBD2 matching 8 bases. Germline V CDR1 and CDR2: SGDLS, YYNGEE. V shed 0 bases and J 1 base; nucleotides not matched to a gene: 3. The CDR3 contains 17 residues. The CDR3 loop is CASSVVPGGSGANVLTF. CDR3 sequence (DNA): TGTGCCAGCAGCGTAGTTCCGGGAGGGTCTGGGGCCAACGTCCTGACTTTC.

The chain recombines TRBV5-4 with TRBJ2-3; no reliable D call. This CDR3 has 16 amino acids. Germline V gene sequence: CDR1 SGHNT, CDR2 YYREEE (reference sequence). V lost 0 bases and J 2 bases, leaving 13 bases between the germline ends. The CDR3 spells CASSLDVFLDTDTQYF. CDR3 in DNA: TGTGCCAGCAGCTTGGATGTCTTCTTAGACACAGATACGCAGTATTTT.

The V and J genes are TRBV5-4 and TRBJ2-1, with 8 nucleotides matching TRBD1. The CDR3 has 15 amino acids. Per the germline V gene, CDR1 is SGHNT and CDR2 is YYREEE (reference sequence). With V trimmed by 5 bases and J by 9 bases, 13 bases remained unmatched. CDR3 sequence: CASSSAGTGDSEQFF. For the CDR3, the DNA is TGTGCCAGCAGTAGTGCCGGGACAGGAGATAGTGAGCAGTTCTTC.

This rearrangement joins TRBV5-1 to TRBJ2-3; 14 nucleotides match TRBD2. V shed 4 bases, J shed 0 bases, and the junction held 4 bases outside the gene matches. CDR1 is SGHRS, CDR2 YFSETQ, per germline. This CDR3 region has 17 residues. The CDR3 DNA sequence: TGCGCCAGCAGCCAAGGGACTAGCGGGGGCAGCACAGATACGCAGTATTTT. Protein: CASSQGTSGGSTDTQYF.

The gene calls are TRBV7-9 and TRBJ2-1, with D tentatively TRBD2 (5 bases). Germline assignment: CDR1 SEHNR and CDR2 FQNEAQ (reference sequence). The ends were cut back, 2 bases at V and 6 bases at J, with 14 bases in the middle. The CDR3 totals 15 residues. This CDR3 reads CASSLRALGLNEQFF. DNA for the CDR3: TGTGCCAGCAGCTTAAGGGCGCTAGGACTCAATGAGCAGTTCTTC.

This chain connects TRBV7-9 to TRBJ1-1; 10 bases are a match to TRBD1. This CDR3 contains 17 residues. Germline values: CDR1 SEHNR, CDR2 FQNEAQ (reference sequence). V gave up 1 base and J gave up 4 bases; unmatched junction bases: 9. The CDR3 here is CASSLEGTGEGSTEAFF. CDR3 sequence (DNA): TGTGCCAGCAGCTTAGAAGGGACAGGGGAGGGGAGCACTGAAGCTTTCTTT.

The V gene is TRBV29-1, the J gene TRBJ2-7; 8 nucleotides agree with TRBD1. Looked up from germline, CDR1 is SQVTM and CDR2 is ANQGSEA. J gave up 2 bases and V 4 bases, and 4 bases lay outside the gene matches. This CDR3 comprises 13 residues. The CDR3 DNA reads TGCAGCGTTGGGGACAGGTTACCCTACGAGCAGTACTTC. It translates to CSVGDRLPYEQYF.